A few counts support the clone carrying this TCR beta chain. Its antigen is as yet unknown. The data were taken from a study of CD8 T cells in ankylosing spondylitis. Study-wide points: Disease-linked clones reportedly showed significant enrichment in matched ankylosing spondylitis synovial fluid. Earlier literature documents some of the motif variants in reactive arthritis synovial fluid and blood. Blood from ankylosing spondylitis patients appeared to carry a characteristic roughly 8-variant TCR beta motif.

The junction had 13 bases not matched to a gene; V was cut back by 6 bases and J by 12 bases. The CDR3 contains 14 residues. TCRdb re-derived calls from the 5' RACE reads in MiXCR, one entry per CDR3 protein. Of 310,000 or so distinct CDR3 sequences listed, around 18% are singletons. Sequencing was done on a sample of blood, either unsorted or a sorted T cell fraction (not recorded which). The sequence derives from a male donor with ankylosing spondylitis or in good health (not recorded which). The V call is TRBV12-3 or TRBV12-4, the J call TRBJ1-4; TRBD1 aligns across 7 bases. CDR3 amino acids: CASRSDRASLQLFF. CDR3 sequence (DNA): TGTGCCAGCAGATCTGACAGGGCCAGCTTGCAACTGTTTTTT.